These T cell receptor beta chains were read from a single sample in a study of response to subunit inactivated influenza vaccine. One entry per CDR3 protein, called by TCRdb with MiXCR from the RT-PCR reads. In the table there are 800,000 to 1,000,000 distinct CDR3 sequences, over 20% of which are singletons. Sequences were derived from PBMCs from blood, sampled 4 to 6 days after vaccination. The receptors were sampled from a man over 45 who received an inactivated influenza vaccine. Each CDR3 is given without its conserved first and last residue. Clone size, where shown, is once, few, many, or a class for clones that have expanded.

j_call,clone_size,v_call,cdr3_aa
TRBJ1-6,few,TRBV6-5,ASSYSGQGDSPLH
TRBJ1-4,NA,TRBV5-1,ASRDSATNEKLF
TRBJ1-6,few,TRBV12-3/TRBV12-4,ASSFAHSPLH
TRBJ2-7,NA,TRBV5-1,ASSLDSEYEQY
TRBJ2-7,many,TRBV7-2,ASSSAGTGTYEQY
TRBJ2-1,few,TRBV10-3,AISESGLVRNEQF
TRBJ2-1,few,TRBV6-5,ASSYRAGAAANEQF
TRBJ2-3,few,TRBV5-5,ASSLAVAGLTDTQY
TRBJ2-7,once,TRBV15,ATSRDTEGEQY
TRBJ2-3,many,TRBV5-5,ASSFAGATDTQY
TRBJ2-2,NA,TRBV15,ATSGGTAYTGELF
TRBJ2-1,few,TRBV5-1,ASSFGTASGKRRWNEQF
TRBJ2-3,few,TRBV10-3,ASHGGEDTQY
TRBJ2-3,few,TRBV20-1,SASTPAGGTDTQY
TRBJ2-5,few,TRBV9,ASSDRDSQETQY
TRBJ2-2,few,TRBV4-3,ASSQEPASGRYFPGELF
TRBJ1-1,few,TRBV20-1,SATPLDSVWNEAF
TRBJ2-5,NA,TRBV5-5,ASSWGLAGAETQY
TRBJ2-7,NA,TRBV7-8,ASSLGVISYEQY
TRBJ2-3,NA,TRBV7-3,ASSKTGGTITDTQY
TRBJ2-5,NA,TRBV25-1,ASSEWAGETQY
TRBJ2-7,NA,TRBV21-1,ASSKGDRIIYEQY
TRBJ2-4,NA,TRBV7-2,ASSLAGGGNIQY
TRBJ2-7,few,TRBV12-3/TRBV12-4,ASSLDRMREQY
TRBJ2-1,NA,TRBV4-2,ASSQALGGRARDEQF
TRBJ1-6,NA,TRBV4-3,ASSQDVQGGSPLH